What follows are 21 T cell receptor beta chains derived from one specimen sequenced in a study of T cell changes during pregnancy in multiple sclerosis. The table came from immunoSEQ multiplex PCR; TCRdb's copy has only in-frame clones and leaves some out. Of tens of thousands of clones in the sample, roughly nine tenths were seen once. The sample consisted of peripheral blood, taken in the third trimester of pregnancy. The receptors were gathered from a female donor with multiple sclerosis, enrolled in a pregnancy study.

As DNA, the CDR3 is TGCAGCGTTGAAGCAAGGACAGGGGGTACTGAAGCTTTCTTT. Translation: CSVEARTGGTEAFF. The V and J genes are TRBV29-1 and TRBJ1-1, with 10 bases aligning to TRBD1. The CDR3 loop spans 14 amino acids. The V and J ends lost 1 base and 5 bases, in that order; junction bases with no gene match: 4. In germline, CDR1 is SQVTM, CDR2 ANQGSEA.

The rearrangement links TRBV5-4 to TRBJ1-6; D unclear. The CDR3 has 14 residues. V lost 3 bases, J lost 6 bases, and 10 bases lay in between. The germline V gene encodes CDR1 SGHNT and CDR2 YYREEE (reference sequence). In DNA form, the CDR3 reads TGTGCCAGCAGCTCCGGGGAGCCTAATTCACCCCTCCACTTT. Its translation is CASSSGEPNSPLHF.

V and J are TRBV4-3 and TRBJ2-3; D ambiguous. CDR1 is LGHNA, CDR2 YSLEER, per germline. This CDR3 has 14 residues. V was trimmed by 3 bases and J by 4 bases, leaving 11 bases between them. The CDR3 loop reads CASSHGQIPDTQYF. The CDR3 nucleotides read TGCGCCAGCAGCCATGGTCAGATCCCAGATACGCAGTATTTT.

The V call is TRBV19, the J call TRBJ1-1; possibly TRBD1 for D (5 bases). V was trimmed by 10 bases and J by 4 bases, leaving 13 bases between them. The germline V gene encodes CDR1 LNHDA and CDR2 SQIVND (reference sequence). CDR3 length: 12 amino acids. CDR3 region: CATTVGLTEAFF. CDR3 nucleotide sequence: TGTGCCACCACTGTGGGACTCACTGAAGCTTTCTTT.

V and J are TRBV29-1 and TRBJ2-1; tentative D call: TRBD2 (6 bases). This CDR3 spans 12 amino acids. The germline CDR1 and CDR2 sequences are SQVTM and ANQGSEA. V was shortened by 5 bases and J by 9 bases, with 14 bases between the two germline ends. Here the CDR3 reads CSVQDYPGEQFF. The CDR3 DNA reads TGCAGCGTTCAGGACTATCCGGGTGAGCAGTTCTTC.

The V and J genes are TRBV30 and TRBJ2-2; D remains unclear. V lost 1 base and J lost 5, with 5 bases in between. The CDR3 sequence is 12 residues long. CDR1 is GTSNPN and CDR2 is SVGIG in the germline V gene (reference sequence). The CDR3 loop is CAWSGGTGELFF. The CDR3 DNA sequence: TGTGCCTGGAGTGGCGGTACCGGGGAGCTGTTTTTT.

The J gene is TRBJ2-5, the V gene TRBV11-2; 8 bases match TRBD2. J was trimmed by 1 base and V by 1 base; bases with no gene match: 2. This CDR3 has 15 amino acids. From germline, CDR1 is SGHAT and CDR2 FQNNGV. CDR3: CASSLVAGGQETQYF. The CDR3 region has the DNA TGTGCCAGCAGCTTAGTGGCGGGAGGCCAAGAGACCCAGTACTTC. Together with reference TRBV11-2 and TRBJ2-5, the CDR3 gives the full variable domain: EAGVAQSPRYKIIEKRQSVAFWCNPISGHATLYWYQQILGQGPKLLIQFQNNGVVDDSQLPKDRFSAERLKGVDSTLKIQPAKLEDSAVYLCASSLVAGGQETQYFGPGTRLLVL.

The genes are TRBV10-2 and TRBJ2-7; 7 bases map to TRBD1. CDR1 WSHSY and CDR2 SAAADI come from the germline V gene. The CDR3 length is 15 residues. The ends lost 6 bases at V and 0 bases at J; junction bases unmatched: 8. CDR3 coding DNA: TGCGCCAGCAGGGTAAGACAGGGATCCTCCTACGAGCAGTACTTC. Protein sequence: CASRVRQGSSYEQYF.

Comment on this clone: At one boundary the junction diverges from the germline segment, which might be a read error. This chain connects TRBV15 to TRBJ2-7; D may be TRBD1 (6 bases). The CDR3 runs to 13 residues. Germline-derived CDR1 and CDR2 are LNHNV and YYDKDF (reference sequence). In DNA, the CDR3 is TGTGCCGCCAGGGCAGGGGATAACTACGAGCAGTACTTC. It codes for CAARAGDNYEQYF.

The J gene is TRBJ2-7, the V gene TRBV18, with 8 nucleotides matching TRBD2. This CDR3 is 20 amino acids long. V lost 1 base and J lost 4; bases outside the gene matches: 21. CDR1 and CDR2 (germline): KGHSH, LQKENI. CDR3 protein: CASSPLRASGQGGRVYEQYF. The CDR3 DNA follows: TGTGCCAGCTCACCACTCCGGGCTAGCGGGCAAGGGGGGAGAGTTTACGAGCAGTACTTC.

The V and J genes are TRBV28 and TRBJ2-7, with a weak D call TRBD1 (7 bases). CDR1 is MDHEN, CDR2 SYDVKM, per germline. Trimming cost V 3 bases and J 2 bases, with 23 bases left between them. The CDR3 runs 18 residues. The CDR3 nucleotides are TGTGCCAGCAGTTTGGCGGGGTTCCCGGGACAGAACACCTACGAGCAGTACTTC. As protein: CASSLAGFPGQNTYEQYF. The full variable domain, its missing parts supplied by reference TRBV28 and TRBJ2-7, is DVKVTQSSRYLVKRTGEKVFLECVQDMDHENMFWYRQDPGLGLRLIYFSYDVKMKEKGDIPEGYSVSREKKERFSLILESASTNQTSMYLCASSLAGFPGQNTYEQYFGPGTRLTVT.

The chain joins TRBV5-1 to TRBJ2-5; 9 bases line up with TRBD1. Germline CDR1 reads SGHRS; CDR2 reads YFSETQ. Trimming removed 1 base from V and 4 bases from J; junction bases left unmatched: 8. This CDR3 contains 16 residues. This chain's CDR3 is CASSLQQGASGETQYF. The CDR3 DNA sequence: TGCGCCAGCAGCTTGCAACAGGGGGCGAGCGGAGAGACCCAGTACTTC.

The chain carries TRBV28 and TRBJ2-2; 10 bases agree with TRBD2. Germline V gene lookup returns CDR1 MDHEN and CDR2 SYDVKM. The CDR3 is 14 residues long. J gave up 8 bases and V 6 bases, and 6 bases lay outside the gene matches. The CDR3 DNA follows: TGTGCCAGCAGCTCTAGCGGGAGTTCTGGGGAGCTGTTTTTT. It translates to CASSSSGSSGELFF.

The CDR3 DNA reads TGTGCCAGCAGCTTGTTTGGCGGATACTCTGGGGCCAACGTCCTGACTTTC. Residues: CASSLFGGYSGANVLTF. The chain is built from TRBV5-4 and TRBJ2-6; D gene uncertain. The ends were cut back, 1 base at V and 0 bases at J, with 11 bases in the middle. Germline V gene data show CDR1 as SGHNT and CDR2 as YYREEE (reference sequence). The length of the CDR3 is 17 residues. The full variable domain, completed using reference TRBV5-4 and TRBJ2-6, is ETGVTQSPTHLIKTRGQQVTLRCSSQSGHNTVSWYQQALGQGPQFIFQYYREEENGRGNFPPRFSGLQFPNYSSELNVNALELDDSALYLCASSLFGGYSGANVLTFGAGSRLTVL.

The V and J genes are TRBV21-1 and TRBJ1-1; the table's D call TRBD1 went unverified against the DNA. TRBV21-1 is tagged as a pseudogene. The CDR3 covers 14 residues. This CDR3 reads CARRRRDRGSISFF. CDR3 nucleotide sequence: TGTGCCAGAAGACGCCGGGACAGGGGGAGTATATCTTTCTTT.

Of note for this clone: Distinct nucleotide sequences in the sample also encode this CDR3. The gene calls are TRBV4-1 and TRBJ2-1, with 8 bases matching TRBD2. This CDR3 contains 15 residues. Germline CDR1 and CDR2: MGHRA and YSYEKL. Unmatched junction bases numbered 3, after V lost 1 base and J lost 4 bases. The CDR3, as DNA: TGCGCCAGCAGCCAAGGCCTAGCGGGTTACAATGAGCAGTTCTTC. This codes for CASSQGLAGYNEQFF.

The CDR3 loop reads CASGLNLDRGRNGYTF. The CDR3 DNA is TGTGCTAGTGGACTAAACTTGGACAGGGGTAGGAATGGCTACACCTTC. V and J are TRBV12-5 and TRBJ1-2; 9 bases fit TRBD1. Germline V gene data show CDR1 as LGHNT and CDR2 as FRNRAP. CDR3 length: 16 residues. The V segment lost 6 bases and the J segment 6 bases; nucleotides outside the gene matches: 14.

This chain joins TRBV7-9 and TRBJ1-2, with TRBD1 as a possible D gene (5 bases). The CDR3 loop spans 15 amino acids. V gave up 4 bases and J gave up 1 base, with 13 bases separating them. Germline CDR1 and CDR2: SEHNR and FQNEAQ (reference sequence). The CDR3 reads CASSSGRTYNYGYTF. CDR3 coding DNA: TGTGCCAGCAGCTCCGGACGGACATATAACTATGGCTACACCTTC.

The chain employs TRBV13 and TRBJ2-7; TRBD2 matches 10 bases. Germline CDR1 and CDR2: PRHDT and FYEKMQ (reference sequence). This CDR3 has 15 residues. V shed 4 bases, J shed 6 bases, and the junction held 9 bases outside the gene matches. CDR3 loop: CASSSRTSGPLEQYF. CDR3 in DNA: TGTGCCAGCAGCTCCCGGACTAGCGGACCTCTCGAGCAGTACTTC.

The chain has TRBV18 and TRBJ2-7; D gene uncertain. This CDR3 comprises 14 residues. In germline, CDR1 is KGHSH, CDR2 LQKENI. With 1 base removed from V and 7 bases from J, the gap between germline ends came to 14 bases. This chain's CDR3 is CASSPRQSELEQYF. CDR3 DNA: TGTGCCAGCTCACCACGGCAGTCAGAATTAGAGCAGTACTTC.

The chain employs TRBV6-5 and TRBJ1-1, with 11 nucleotides matching TRBD1. Unmatched junction bases numbered 7, after V lost 6 bases and J lost 7 bases. CDR1 is MNHEY, CDR2 SVGAGI, per germline. CDR3 length: 14 amino acids. CDR3 loop: CASRQGQGAGEAFF. The CDR3 region has the DNA TGTGCCAGCAGGCAAGGACAGGGGGCCGGTGAAGCTTTCTTT.